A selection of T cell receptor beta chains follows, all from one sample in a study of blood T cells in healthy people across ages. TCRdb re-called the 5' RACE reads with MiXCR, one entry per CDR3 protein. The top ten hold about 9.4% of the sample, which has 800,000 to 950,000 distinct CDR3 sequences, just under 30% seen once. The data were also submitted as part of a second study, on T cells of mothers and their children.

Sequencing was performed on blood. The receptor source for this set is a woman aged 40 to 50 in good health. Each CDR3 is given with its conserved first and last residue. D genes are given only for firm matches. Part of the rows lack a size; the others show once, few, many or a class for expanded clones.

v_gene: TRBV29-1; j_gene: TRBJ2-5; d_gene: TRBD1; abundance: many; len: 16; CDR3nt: TGCAGCGTTGACCCCAGGGGGTTACATGGGGAAGAGACCCAGTACTTC; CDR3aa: CSVDPRGLHGEETQYF
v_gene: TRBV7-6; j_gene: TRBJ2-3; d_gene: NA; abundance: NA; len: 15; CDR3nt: TGTGCCAGCAGCATAGGCCTTGGTGGCACAGATACGCAGTATTTT; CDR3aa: CASSIGLGGTDTQYF
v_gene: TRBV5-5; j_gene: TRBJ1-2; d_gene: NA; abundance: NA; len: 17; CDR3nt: TGTGCCGGCATCGGGGGGTTATCCATCCGAACCCTCTACGGCTACACCTTC; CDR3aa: CAGIGGLSIRTLYGYTF
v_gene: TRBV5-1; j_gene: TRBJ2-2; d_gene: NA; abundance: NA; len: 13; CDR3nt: TGCGCCAGCAATCCGGGGAACACCGGGGAGCTGTTTTTT; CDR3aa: CASNPGNTGELFF
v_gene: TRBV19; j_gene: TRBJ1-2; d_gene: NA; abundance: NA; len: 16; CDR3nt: TGTGCCAGTAGTATTGGCCAGGGAGGAAGGGACTATGGCTACACCTTC; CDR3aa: CASSIGQGGRDYGYTF
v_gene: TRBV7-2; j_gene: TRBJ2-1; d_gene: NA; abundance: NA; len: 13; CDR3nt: TGTGCCGGCAGCTCCCGGGGCCACAATGAGCAGTTCTTC; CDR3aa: CAGSSRGHNEQFF
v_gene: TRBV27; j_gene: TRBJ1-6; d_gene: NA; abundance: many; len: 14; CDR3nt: TGTGCCAGCAGTTTATCGGGAACCAATTCACCCCTCCACTTT; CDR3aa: CASSLSGTNSPLHF
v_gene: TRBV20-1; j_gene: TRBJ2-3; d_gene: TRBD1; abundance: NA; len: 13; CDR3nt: TGCAGTGCTGCGACAGGGGGTGAAGATACGCAGTATTTT; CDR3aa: CSAATGGEDTQYF
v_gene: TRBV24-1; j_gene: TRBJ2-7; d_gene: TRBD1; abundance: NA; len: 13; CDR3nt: TGTGCCACCAGTGACATACAGGGGCTCGAGCAGTACTTC; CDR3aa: CATSDIQGLEQYF
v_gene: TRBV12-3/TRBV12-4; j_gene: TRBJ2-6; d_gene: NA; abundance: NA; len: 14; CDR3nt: TGTGCCAGCAGTTTTGAGGCTGGGGCCAACGTCCTGACTTTC; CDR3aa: CASSFEAGANVLTF
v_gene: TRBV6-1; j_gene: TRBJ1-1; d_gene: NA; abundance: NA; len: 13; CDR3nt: TGTGCCAGCAGACAGGACAGGAACACTGAAGCTTTCTTT; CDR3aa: CASRQDRNTEAFF
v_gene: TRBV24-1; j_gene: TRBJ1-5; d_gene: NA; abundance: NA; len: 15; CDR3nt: TGTGCCACCAGTGATGCAGGGGCAGGTAATCAGCCCCAGCATTTT; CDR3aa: CATSDAGAGNQPQHF
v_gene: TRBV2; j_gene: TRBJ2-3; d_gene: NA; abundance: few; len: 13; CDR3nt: TGTGCCAGCGGGGCAGATTTTTCGGATACGCAGTATTTT; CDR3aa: CASGADFSDTQYF
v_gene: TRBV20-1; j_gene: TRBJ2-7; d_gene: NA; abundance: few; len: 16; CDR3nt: TGCAGTGCTAGAGATAGGGCGGGGGCAGGATACAATGAGCAGTACTTC; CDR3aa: CSARDRAGAGYNEQYF
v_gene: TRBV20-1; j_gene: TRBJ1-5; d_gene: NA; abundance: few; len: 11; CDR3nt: TGCAGTGCCCCCAACGGCGGAAACCAGCATTTT; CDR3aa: CSAPNGGNQHF
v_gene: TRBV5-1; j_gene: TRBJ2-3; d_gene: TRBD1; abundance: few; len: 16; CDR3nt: TGCGCCAGCAGCTTGGTCCCACAGGGGGGCACAGATACGCAGTATTTT; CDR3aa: CASSLVPQGGTDTQYF
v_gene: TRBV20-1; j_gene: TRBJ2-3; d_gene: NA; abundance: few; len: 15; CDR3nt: TGCAGTGCTAGAGATACTAGAACTAGCACAGATACGCAGTATTTT; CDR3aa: CSARDTRTSTDTQYF
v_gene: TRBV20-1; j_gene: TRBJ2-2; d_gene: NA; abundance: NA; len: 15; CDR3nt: TGCAGTGCTAGAGTTCAGGAGCTAAACACCGGGGAGCTGTTTTTT; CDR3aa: CSARVQELNTGELFF
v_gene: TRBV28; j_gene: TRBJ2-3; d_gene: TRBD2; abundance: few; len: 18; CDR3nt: TGTGCCAGCAGCCCTCAAAGTCTCGGCGGGGGAAGCACAGATACGCAGTATTTT; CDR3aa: CASSPQSLGGGSTDTQYF
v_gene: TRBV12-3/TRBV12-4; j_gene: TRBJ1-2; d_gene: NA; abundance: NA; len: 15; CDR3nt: TGTGCCAGCAGTTTTGGGCGAGTGGCTAACTATGGCTACACCTTC; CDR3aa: CASSFGRVANYGYTF
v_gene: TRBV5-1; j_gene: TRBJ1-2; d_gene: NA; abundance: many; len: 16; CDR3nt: TGCGCCAGCACCTCAGGAGCCGGGCGAAATTTCTATGGCTACACCTTC; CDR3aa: CASTSGAGRNFYGYTF
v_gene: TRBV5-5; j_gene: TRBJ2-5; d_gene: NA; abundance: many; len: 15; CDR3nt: TGTGCCAGCAGCTTTTCGACATATGATCAAGAGACCCAGTACTTC; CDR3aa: CASSFSTYDQETQYF
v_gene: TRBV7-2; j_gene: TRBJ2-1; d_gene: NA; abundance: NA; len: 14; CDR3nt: TGTGCCAGCCTCAAGGGGAGGAGTTATGATGAGCAGTTCTTC; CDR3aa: CASLKGRSYDEQFF
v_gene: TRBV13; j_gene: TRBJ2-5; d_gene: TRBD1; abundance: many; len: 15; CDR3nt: TGTGCCAGCAGCTTCACAGGGGATGGCATGGAGACCCAGTACTTC; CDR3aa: CASSFTGDGMETQYF
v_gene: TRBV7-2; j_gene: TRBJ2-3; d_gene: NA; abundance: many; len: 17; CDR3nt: TGTGCCAGCAGCTTAGCGCGGATGGGGTTGGTTTCAGATACGCAGTATTTT; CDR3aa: CASSLARMGLVSDTQYF
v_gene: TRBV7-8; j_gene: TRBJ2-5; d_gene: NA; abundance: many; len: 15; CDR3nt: TGTGCCAGCAGCTTATCGTTCGGGGTGGCGGAGACCCAGTACTTC; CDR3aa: CASSLSFGVAETQYF
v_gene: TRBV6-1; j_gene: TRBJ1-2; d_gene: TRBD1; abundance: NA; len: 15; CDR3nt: TGTGCCAGCAGTGAAAGGGGACAGAGAGGAAGTGGCTACACCTTC; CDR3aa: CASSERGQRGSGYTF
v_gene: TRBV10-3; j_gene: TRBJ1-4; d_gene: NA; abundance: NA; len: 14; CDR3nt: TGTGCCACCAGTCACGGGAGAGAAAATGAAAAACTGTTTTTT; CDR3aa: CATSHGRENEKLFF
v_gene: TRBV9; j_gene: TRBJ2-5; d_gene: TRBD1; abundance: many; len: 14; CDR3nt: TGTGCCAGCAGCGTAGGACAGGGCGGAGAGACCCAGTACTTC; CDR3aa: CASSVGQGGETQYF
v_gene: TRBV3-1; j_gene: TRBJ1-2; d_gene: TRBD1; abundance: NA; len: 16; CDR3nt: TGTGCCAGCAGCCAAGGGCCCACGGCAGGGGGCCATGGCTACACCTTC; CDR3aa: CASSQGPTAGGHGYTF
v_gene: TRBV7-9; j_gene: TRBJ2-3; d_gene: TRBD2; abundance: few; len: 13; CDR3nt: TGTGCCAGCAGAGCTATTATGGGACTAGCTCAGTATTTT; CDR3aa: CASRAIMGLAQYF
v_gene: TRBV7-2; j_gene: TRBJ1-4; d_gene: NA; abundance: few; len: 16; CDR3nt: TGTGCCAGCAGCTTAAGGCGGGGTCTAACTAATGAAAAACTGTTTTTT; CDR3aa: CASSLRRGLTNEKLFF
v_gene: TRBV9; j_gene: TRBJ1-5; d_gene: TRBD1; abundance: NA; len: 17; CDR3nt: TGTGCCAGCAGCGTATCGACAGGGTTGTCTAGCAATCAGCCCCAGCATTTT; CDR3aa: CASSVSTGLSSNQPQHF
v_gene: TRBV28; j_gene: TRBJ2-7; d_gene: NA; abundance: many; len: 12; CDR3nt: TGTGCCAGCAGTGGCCTTGTCGGCGAGCAGTACTTC; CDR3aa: CASSGLVGEQYF
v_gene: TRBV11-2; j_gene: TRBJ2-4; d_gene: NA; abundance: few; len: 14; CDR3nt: TGTGCCAGCAGCGTTAGTATGGCCAAAAACATTCAGTACTTC; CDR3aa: CASSVSMAKNIQYF
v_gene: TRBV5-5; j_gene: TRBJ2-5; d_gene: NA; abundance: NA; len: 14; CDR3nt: TGTGCCAGCAGCTTGAGGCAGGACCAAGAGACCCAGTACTTC; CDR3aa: CASSLRQDQETQYF
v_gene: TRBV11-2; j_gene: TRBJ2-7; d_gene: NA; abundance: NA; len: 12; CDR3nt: TGTGCCACCAGGGACGACTGGTACGAGCAGTACTTC; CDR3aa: CATRDDWYEQYF
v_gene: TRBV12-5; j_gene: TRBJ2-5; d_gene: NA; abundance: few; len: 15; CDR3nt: TGTGCTAGTGCGACAGCGGGCCGAGGAGAGGAGACCCAGTACTTC; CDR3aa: CASATAGRGEETQYF
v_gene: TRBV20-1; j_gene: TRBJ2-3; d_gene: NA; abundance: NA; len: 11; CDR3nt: TGCAGTGCAAGGAACTGGGATACGCAGTATTTT; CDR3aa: CSARNWDTQYF
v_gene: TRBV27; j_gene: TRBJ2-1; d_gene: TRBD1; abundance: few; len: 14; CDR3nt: TGTGCCAGCGGCCCACCAGGGGGCAAGTTTGAGCAGTTCTTC; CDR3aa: CASGPPGGKFEQFF
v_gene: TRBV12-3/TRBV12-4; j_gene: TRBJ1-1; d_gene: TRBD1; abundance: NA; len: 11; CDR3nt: TGTGCCAGTCAGGGGGCGACTGAAGCTTTCTTT; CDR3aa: CASQGATEAFF
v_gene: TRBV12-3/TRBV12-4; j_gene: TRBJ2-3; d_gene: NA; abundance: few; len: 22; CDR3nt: TGTGCCAGCAGTTTAAACCCCGCAAGGGCTGCCGGACCGTCAAGCAGCACAGATACGCAGTATTTT; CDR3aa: CASSLNPARAAGPSSSTDTQYF
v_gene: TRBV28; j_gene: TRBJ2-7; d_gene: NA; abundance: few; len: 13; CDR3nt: TGTGCCAGCAGTCCCCTTGGAGTCCACGAGCAGTACTTC; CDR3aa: CASSPLGVHEQYF
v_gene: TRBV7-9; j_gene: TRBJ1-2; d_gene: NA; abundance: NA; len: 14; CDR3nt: TGTGCCAGCAGCTTGATTGACGACAGCTATGGCTACACCTTC; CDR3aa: CASSLIDDSYGYTF
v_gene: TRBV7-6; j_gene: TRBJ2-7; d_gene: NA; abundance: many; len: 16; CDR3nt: TGTGCCAGCAGCTTAGTGTCAGCTGACATTTCCTACGAGCAGTACTTC; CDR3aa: CASSLVSADISYEQYF
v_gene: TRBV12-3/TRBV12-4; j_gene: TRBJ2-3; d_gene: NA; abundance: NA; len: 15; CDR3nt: TGTGCCAGCAGTCCCCTAGGGTCAAGGTCAGATACGCAGTATTTT; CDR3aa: CASSPLGSRSDTQYF
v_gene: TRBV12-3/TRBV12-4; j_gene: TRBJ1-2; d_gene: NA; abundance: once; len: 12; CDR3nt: TGTGCCAGCAGAGGGCAGAACTGTGGCTACACCTTC; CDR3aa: CASRGQNCGYTF
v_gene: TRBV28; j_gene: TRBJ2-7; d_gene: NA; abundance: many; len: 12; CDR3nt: TGTGCCACCCGGGACACCTTCTACGAGCAGTACTTC; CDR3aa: CATRDTFYEQYF
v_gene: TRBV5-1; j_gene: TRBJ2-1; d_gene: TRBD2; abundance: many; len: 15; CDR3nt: TGCGCCAGCAGCCGAACTAGCGGGTTATACAATGAGCAGTTCTTC; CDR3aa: CASSRTSGLYNEQFF
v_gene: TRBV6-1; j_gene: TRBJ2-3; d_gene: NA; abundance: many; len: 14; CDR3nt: TGTGCCAGCAGTGAGGATATTAACACAGATACGCAGTATTTT; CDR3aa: CASSEDINTDTQYF
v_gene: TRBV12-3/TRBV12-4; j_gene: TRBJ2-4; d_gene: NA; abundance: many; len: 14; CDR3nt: TGTGCCAGCAGTTTCGACGGGACCAAAAACATTCAGTACTTC; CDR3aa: CASSFDGTKNIQYF
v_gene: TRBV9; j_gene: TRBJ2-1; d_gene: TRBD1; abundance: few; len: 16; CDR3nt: TGTGCCAGCAGCCCCACCCCAGGATTGACAGGGGATGGGCAGTTCTTC; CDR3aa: CASSPTPGLTGDGQFF
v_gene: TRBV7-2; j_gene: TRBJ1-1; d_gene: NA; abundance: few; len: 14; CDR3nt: TGTGCCAGCAGTCGAAACAGTAAGAACACTGAAGCTTTCTTT; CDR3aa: CASSRNSKNTEAFF
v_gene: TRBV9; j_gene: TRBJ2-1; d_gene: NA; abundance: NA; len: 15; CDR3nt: TGTGCCAGCAGCGAGAGTGGCGGGGTGGGCAATGAGCAGTTCTTC; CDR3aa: CASSESGGVGNEQFF
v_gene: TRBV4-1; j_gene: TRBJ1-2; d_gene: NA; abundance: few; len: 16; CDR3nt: TGCGCCAGCAGCCCCCGGGCTTTGATGTTCAACTATGGCTACACCTTC; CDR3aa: CASSPRALMFNYGYTF
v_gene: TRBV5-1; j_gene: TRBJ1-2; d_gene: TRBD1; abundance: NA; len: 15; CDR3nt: TGCGCCAGCAGCTCTCGACAGGGGGCAGAGTATGGCTACACCTTC; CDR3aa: CASSSRQGAEYGYTF
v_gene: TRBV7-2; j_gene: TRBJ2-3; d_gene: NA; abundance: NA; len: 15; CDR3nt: TGTGCCAGCAGCTTCCGAGAACGTAGCACAGATACGCAGTATTTT; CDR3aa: CASSFRERSTDTQYF
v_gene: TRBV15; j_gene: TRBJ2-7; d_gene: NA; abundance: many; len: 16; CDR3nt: TGTGCCACCAGCAGAGGAAAGACGATAGAAGTCCACGAGCAGTACTTC; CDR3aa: CATSRGKTIEVHEQYF